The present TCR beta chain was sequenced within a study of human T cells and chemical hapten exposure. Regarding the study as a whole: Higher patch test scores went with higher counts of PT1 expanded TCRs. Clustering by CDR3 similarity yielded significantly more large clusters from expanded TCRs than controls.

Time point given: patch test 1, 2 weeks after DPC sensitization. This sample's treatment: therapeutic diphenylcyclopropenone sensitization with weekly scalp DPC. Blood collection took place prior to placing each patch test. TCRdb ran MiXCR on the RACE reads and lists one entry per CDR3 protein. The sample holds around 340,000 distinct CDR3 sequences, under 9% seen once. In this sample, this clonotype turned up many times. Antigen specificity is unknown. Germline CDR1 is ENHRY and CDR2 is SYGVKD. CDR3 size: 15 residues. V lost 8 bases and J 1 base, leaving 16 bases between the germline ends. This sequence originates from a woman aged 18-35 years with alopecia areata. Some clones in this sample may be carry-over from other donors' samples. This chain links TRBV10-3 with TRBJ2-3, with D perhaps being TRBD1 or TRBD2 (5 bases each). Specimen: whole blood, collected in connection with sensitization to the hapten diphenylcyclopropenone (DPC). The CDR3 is CAIGGTTRGTDTQYF. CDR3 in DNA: TGTGCCATCGGGGGAACCACACGGGGCACAGATACGCAGTATTTT.